The 4 T cell receptor beta chains below come from one sample, sequenced in a study of blood T cell repertoires in COVID-19. Here immunoSEQ multiplex PCR was the method, and the copy in TCRdb shows in-frame clones only, minus some. The repertoire holds about 260,000 clones, 88% seen once, with 2.5% to 3% in the top ten. Sequenced sample: PBMCs or T cells enriched from blood (not recorded which). These receptors came from a woman between 45 and 60 years old who had recovered from COVID-19.

V gene TRBV5-1 combines with J gene TRBJ1-1; a possible D gene is TRBD1 (5 bases). V dropped 0 bases and J dropped 4 bases, with 10 bases sitting between them. The germline gives CDR1 SGHRS, CDR2 YFSETQ. This CDR3 contains 14 residues. CDR3 sequence reads: CASSLVGEGTEAFF. DNA of the CDR3: TGCGCCAGCAGCTTGGTGGGGGAGGGCACTGAAGCTTTCTTT.

The rearrangement links TRBV23-1 to TRBJ2-7, with 8 bases that match TRBD1. TRBV23-1 is labeled an ORF, and its function is uncertain. The J segment lost 5 bases and the V segment lost 7 bases, leaving 19 bases of the junction unmatched. The CDR3 is made up of 17 amino acids. The CDR3 DNA follows: TGCGCCAGCAACACCCGAGGACAGGGCCCGATCTGGGACGAGCAGTACTTC. Its translation is CASNTRGQGPIWDEQYF.

The count of this clone is one. This chain connects TRBV5-1 to TRBJ2-7; 11 bases map to TRBD1. Germline V gives CDR1 SGHRS, CDR2 YFSETQ. J gave up 4 bases and V 2 bases, and 5 bases lay outside the gene matches. CDR3 length: 15 residues. CDR3 in amino acids: CASSFDRDRGYEQYF. The CDR3 bases are TGCGCCAGCAGCTTTGACCGGGACAGGGGGTACGAGCAGTACTTC.

This chain connects TRBV4-3 to TRBJ2-2; 10 bases align to TRBD1. The germline CDR1 and CDR2 sequences are LGHNA and YSLEER. The CDR3 loop spans 16 amino acids. The J segment lost 5 bases and the V segment lost 0 bases, leaving 3 bases of the junction unmatched. The CDR3 here is CASSQERDRGTGELFF. The CDR3 nucleotides read TGCGCCAGCAGCCAAGAACGGGACAGGGGTACCGGGGAGCTGTTTTTT.